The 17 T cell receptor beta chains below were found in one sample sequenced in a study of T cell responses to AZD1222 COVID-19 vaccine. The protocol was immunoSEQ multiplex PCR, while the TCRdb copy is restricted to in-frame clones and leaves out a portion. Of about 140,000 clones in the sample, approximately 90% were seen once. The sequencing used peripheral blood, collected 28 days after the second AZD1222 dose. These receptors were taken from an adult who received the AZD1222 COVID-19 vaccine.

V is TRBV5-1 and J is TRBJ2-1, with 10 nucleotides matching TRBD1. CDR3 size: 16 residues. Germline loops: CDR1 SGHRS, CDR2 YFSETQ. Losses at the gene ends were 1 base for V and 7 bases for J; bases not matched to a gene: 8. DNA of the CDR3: TGCGCCAGCAGCTTGCAGGGACAGGGGCCGCTAAATGAGCAGTTCTTC. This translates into CASSLQGQGPLNEQFF. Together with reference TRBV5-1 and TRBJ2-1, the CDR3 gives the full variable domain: KAGVTQTPRYLIKTRGQQVTLSCSPISGHRSVSWYQQTPGQGLQFLFEYFSETQRNKGNFPGRFSGRQFSNSRSEMNVSTLELGDSALYLCASSLQGQGPLNEQFFGPGTRLTVL.

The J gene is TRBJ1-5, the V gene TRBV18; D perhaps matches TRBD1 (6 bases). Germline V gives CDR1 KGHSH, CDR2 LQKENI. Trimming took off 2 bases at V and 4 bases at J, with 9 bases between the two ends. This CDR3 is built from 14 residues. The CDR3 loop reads CASSPGGRNQPQHF. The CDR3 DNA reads TGTGCCAGCTCACCAGGGGGGCGTAATCAGCCCCAGCATTTT.

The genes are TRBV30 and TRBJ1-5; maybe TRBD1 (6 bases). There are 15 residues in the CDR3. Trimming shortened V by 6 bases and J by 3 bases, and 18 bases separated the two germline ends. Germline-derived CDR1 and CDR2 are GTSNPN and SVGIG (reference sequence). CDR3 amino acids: CACETGKGDNQPQHF. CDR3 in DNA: TGTGCCTGCGAAACAGGGAAAGGGGACAATCAGCCCCAGCATTTT.

The CDR3 protein is CATSDFGEQYF. In DNA form, the CDR3 reads TGTGCCACCAGTGATTTCGGCGAGCAGTACTTC. The rearrangement uses TRBV24-1 and TRBJ2-7; unclear D gene. Germline assignment: CDR1 KGHDR and CDR2 SFDVKD. Trimming removed 1 base from V and 6 bases from J, with 3 bases in between. This CDR3 has 11 amino acids.

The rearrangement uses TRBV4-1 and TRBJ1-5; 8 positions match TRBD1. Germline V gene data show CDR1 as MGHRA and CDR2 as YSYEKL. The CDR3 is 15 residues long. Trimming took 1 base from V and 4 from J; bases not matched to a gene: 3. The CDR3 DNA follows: TGCGCCAGCAGCCAAGGGAGACAGGGGAATCAGCCCCAGCATTTT. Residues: CASSQGRQGNQPQHF.

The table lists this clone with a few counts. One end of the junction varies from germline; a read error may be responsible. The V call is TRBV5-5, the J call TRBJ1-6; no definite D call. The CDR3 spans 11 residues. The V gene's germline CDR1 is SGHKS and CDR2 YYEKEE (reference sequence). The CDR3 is CASSLGGPGVF. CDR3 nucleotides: TGTGCCAGCAGCTTGGGCGGGCCTGGGGTATTT.

In nucleotides, the CDR3 is TGTGCCAGCAGACGGGAAGGTGAGGGAACCTACGAGCAGTACTTC. It codes for CASRREGEGTYEQYF. The chain has TRBV7-2 and TRBJ2-7, with a weak D call TRBD2 (5 bases). In germline, CDR1 is SGHTA, CDR2 FQGNSA. The CDR3 is 15 amino acids. The V end lost 6 bases, the J end lost 2 bases, and 17 bases lay between the germline ends.

The CDR3 reads CASSYRVSDTQYF. In DNA, the CDR3 is TGTGCCAGCAGTTACAGGGTGTCAGATACGCAGTATTTT. The chain uses TRBV12-3 or TRBV12-4 and TRBJ2-3, with D possibly being TRBD1 (6 bases). The length of the CDR3 is 13 residues. With 4 bases removed from V and 4 bases from J, the gap between germline ends came to 9 bases.

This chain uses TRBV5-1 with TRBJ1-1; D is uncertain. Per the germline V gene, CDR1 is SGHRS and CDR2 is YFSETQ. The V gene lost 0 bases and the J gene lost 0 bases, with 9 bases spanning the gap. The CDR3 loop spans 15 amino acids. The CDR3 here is CASSLGTYMNTEAFF. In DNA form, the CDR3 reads TGCGCCAGCAGCTTGGGGACGTACATGAACACTGAAGCTTTCTTT.

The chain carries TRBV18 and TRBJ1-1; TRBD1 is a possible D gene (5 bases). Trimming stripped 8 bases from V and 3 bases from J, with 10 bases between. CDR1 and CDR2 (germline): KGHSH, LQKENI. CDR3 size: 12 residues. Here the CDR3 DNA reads TGTGCCAGCGGGGGTGGACACACTGAAGCTTTCTTT. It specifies CASGGGHTEAFF. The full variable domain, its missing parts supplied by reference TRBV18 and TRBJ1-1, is NAGVMQNPRHLVRRRGQEARLRCSPMKGHSHVYWYRQLPEEGLKFMVYLQKENIIDESGMPKERFSAEFPKEGPSILRIQQVVRGDSAAYFCASGGGHTEAFFGQGTRLTVV.

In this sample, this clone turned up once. The CDR3 loop is CASSLDTSSGNTIYF. In DNA, the CDR3 is TGTGCCAGCAGCCTCGACACTAGCTCTGGAAACACCATATATTTT. The rearrangement uses TRBV28 and TRBJ1-3, with D unresolved. The germline V gene encodes CDR1 MDHEN and CDR2 SYDVKM. Trimming shortened V by 6 bases and J by 0 bases, and 12 bases separated the two germline ends. This CDR3 contains 15 residues. The whole variable domain, remainder taken from reference TRBV28 and TRBJ1-3, is DVKVTQSSRYLVKRTGEKVFLECVQDMDHENMFWYRQDPGLGLRLIYFSYDVKMKEKGDIPEGYSVSREKKERFSLILESASTNQTSMYLCASSLDTSSGNTIYFGEGSWLTVV.

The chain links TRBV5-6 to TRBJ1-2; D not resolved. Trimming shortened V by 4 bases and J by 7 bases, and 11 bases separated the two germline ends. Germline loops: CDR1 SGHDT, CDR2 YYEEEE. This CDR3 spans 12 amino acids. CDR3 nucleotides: TGTGCCAGCAGCATCCGAGAGTCTGGCTACACCTTC. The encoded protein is CASSIRESGYTF.

DNA of the CDR3: TGCGCCAGCAGCCCAGGCGTCGGACAGGCTTTCTACGAGCAGTACTTC. Translated, it gives CASSPGVGQAFYEQYF. The chain has TRBV5-1 and TRBJ2-7; 7 positions agree with TRBD1. Germline values: CDR1 SGHRS, CDR2 YFSETQ. This CDR3 contains 16 residues. V gave up 4 bases and J gave up 3 bases; unmatched junction bases: 13.

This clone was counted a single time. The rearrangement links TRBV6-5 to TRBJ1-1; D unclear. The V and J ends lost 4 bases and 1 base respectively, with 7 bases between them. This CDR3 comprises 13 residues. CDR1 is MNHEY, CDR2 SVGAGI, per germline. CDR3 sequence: CASSFTANTEAFF. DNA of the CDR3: TGTGCCAGCAGTTTTACAGCGAACACTGAAGCTTTCTTT.

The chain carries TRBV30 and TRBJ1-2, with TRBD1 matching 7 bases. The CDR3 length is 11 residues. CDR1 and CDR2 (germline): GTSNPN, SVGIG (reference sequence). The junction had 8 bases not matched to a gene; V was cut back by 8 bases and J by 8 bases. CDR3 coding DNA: TGTGCCCTGGAGGGGGCGGGCGGCTACACCTTC. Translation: CALEGAGGYTF.

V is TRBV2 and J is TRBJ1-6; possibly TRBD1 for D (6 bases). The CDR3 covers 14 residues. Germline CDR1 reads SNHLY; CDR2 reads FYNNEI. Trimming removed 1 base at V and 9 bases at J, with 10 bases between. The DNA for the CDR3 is TGTGCCAGCAGTGAAGTGCAAGGGGGTTCACCCCTCCACTTT. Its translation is CASSEVQGGSPLHF.

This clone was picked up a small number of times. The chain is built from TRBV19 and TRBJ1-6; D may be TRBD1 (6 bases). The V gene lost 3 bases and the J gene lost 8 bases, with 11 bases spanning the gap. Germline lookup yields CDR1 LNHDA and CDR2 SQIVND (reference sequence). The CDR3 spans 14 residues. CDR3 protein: CASSISGEDSPLHF. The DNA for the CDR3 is TGTGCCAGTAGTATTTCAGGGGAGGATTCACCCCTCCACTTT.